The rows below give T cell receptor beta chains drawn from one sample of a study of blood T cell repertoires in COVID-19. The assay was immunoSEQ multiplex PCR, and TCRdb's table has in-frame clones only and misses some. Among approximately 400,000 clones listed, about 89% were seen once. Sequenced input: peripheral blood. The receptor set was obtained from a man between 40 and 49 years old with acute or convalescent COVID-19. Each CDR3 is given with its conserved first and last residue. Fields, in order: J gene, V gene, clone size, D gene, CDR3 DNA, CDR3 protein. D genes are given only for firm matches. Rows may omit the clone size; those that give it use once, few, many or a size class.

J gene: TRBJ1-4; V gene: TRBV16; clone size: -; D gene: TRBD1; CDR3 DNA: TGTGCCAGCAGCCAATCGCCGACAGGGAAACTGTTTTTT; CDR3 protein: CASSQSPTGKLFF
J gene: TRBJ1-1; V gene: TRBV19; clone size: -; D gene: TRBD1; CDR3 DNA: TGTGCCAGTAGTATACCCTCGCGGGACAGGTTGAACACTGAAGCTTTCTTT; CDR3 protein: CASSIPSRDRLNTEAFF
J gene: TRBJ1-2; V gene: TRBV5-1; clone size: -; D gene: -; CDR3 DNA: TGCGCCAGCAGCTTGGGTCAGAGGACTAACTATGGCTACACCTTC; CDR3 protein: CASSLGQRTNYGYTF
J gene: TRBJ1-2; V gene: TRBV9; clone size: -; D gene: -; CDR3 DNA: TGTGCCAGCAGTGGGGAGGGGGGCAACTATGGCTACACCTTC; CDR3 protein: CASSGEGGNYGYTF
J gene: TRBJ1-4; V gene: TRBV28; clone size: -; D gene: TRBD1; CDR3 DNA: TGTGCCAGCAGCCCCGGGACAGGGGGGTTGGAGGATGAAAAACTGTTTTTT; CDR3 protein: CASSPGTGGLEDEKLFF
J gene: TRBJ1-1; V gene: TRBV7-2; clone size: -; D gene: -; CDR3 DNA: TGTGCCAGCAGTCGGTATACAGGGCCCATGAACACTGAAGCTTTCTTT; CDR3 protein: CASSRYTGPMNTEAFF
J gene: TRBJ1-1; V gene: TRBV5-1; clone size: -; D gene: TRBD1; CDR3 DNA: TGCGCCAGCAGCGAAAACAGGGGGCTGACTGAAGCTTTCTTT; CDR3 protein: CASSENRGLTEAFF
J gene: TRBJ2-6; V gene: TRBV7-3; clone size: -; D gene: -; CDR3 DNA: TGTGCCAGCAGCTTGGGCCACTCTGGGGCCAACGTCCTGACTTTC; CDR3 protein: CASSLGHSGANVLTF
J gene: TRBJ1-1; V gene: TRBV3-1/TRBV3-2; clone size: -; D gene: TRBD1; CDR3 DNA: TGTGCCAGCAGCTCACGGGACAGGGGAACTGAAGCTTTCTTT; CDR3 protein: CASSSRDRGTEAFF
J gene: TRBJ1-6; V gene: TRBV6-6; clone size: -; D gene: -; CDR3 DNA: TGTGCCAGCAGTACAGGTTACTATTCACCCCTCCACTTT; CDR3 protein: CASSTGYYSPLHF
J gene: TRBJ1-3; V gene: TRBV30; clone size: -; D gene: -; CDR3 DNA: TGTGCCTGGAGTGCAGGGGTGACTGGAAACACCATATATTTT; CDR3 protein: CAWSAGVTGNTIYF
J gene: TRBJ1-1; V gene: TRBV5-4; clone size: -; D gene: -; CDR3 DNA: TGTGCCAGCAGCTTAGAAATCCGGGGCACTGAAGCTTTCTTT; CDR3 protein: CASSLEIRGTEAFF
J gene: TRBJ1-2; V gene: TRBV3-1/TRBV3-2; clone size: once; D gene: -; CDR3 DNA: TGTGCCAGCAGCCACAGGGGTCCGGGATATGGCTACACCTTC; CDR3 protein: CASSHRGPGYGYTF
J gene: TRBJ1-1; V gene: TRBV9; clone size: few; D gene: -; CDR3 DNA: TGTGCCAGCAGCCTCGGGGGGTCTGAAGCTTTCTTT; CDR3 protein: CASSLGGSEAFF
J gene: TRBJ1-3; V gene: TRBV28; clone size: -; D gene: -; CDR3 DNA: TGTGCCAGCATCTTGGGAAACACCATATATTTT; CDR3 protein: CASILGNTIYF
J gene: TRBJ2-7; V gene: TRBV20-1; clone size: -; D gene: -; CDR3 DNA: TGCAGTGCTAGAATCGGGGAGCAGTACTTC; CDR3 protein: CSARIGEQYF
J gene: TRBJ2-5; V gene: TRBV11-3; clone size: -; D gene: -; CDR3 DNA: TGTGCCAGCAGCTTGGGGGGTCAAAGGGAGACCCAGTACTTC; CDR3 protein: CASSLGGQRETQYF
J gene: TRBJ2-2; V gene: TRBV6-5; clone size: -; D gene: -; CDR3 DNA: TGTGCCAGCAGTTACTCGAGTCCTTTGTTCACCGGGGAGCTGTTTTTT; CDR3 protein: CASSYSSPLFTGELFF
J gene: TRBJ1-1; V gene: TRBV6-6; clone size: -; D gene: -; CDR3 DNA: TGTGCCAGCAGTTACTCTTCCATGAACACTGAAGCTTTCTTT; CDR3 protein: CASSYSSMNTEAFF
J gene: TRBJ2-1; V gene: TRBV5-1; clone size: -; D gene: TRBD2; CDR3 DNA: TGCGCCAGCAGCGTTACACTAGCGGACAGCTCCTACAATGAGCAGTTCTTC; CDR3 protein: CASSVTLADSSYNEQFF
J gene: TRBJ1-2; V gene: TRBV18; clone size: -; D gene: TRBD1; CDR3 DNA: TGTGCCAGCTCACCGGAACAGGGGGGTGGTGGCTACACCTTC; CDR3 protein: CASSPEQGGGGYTF
J gene: TRBJ1-6; V gene: TRBV13; clone size: -; D gene: -; CDR3 DNA: TGTGCCAGCAGCTTAGGCCGGGGTACGAGTTCACCCCTCCACTTT; CDR3 protein: CASSLGRGTSSPLHF
J gene: TRBJ2-1; V gene: TRBV14; clone size: -; D gene: -; CDR3 DNA: TGTGCCAGCAGCCGCGGACTGCACTCCTACAATGAGCAGTTCTTC; CDR3 protein: CASSRGLHSYNEQFF
J gene: TRBJ1-3; V gene: TRBV28; clone size: many; D gene: -; CDR3 DNA: TGTGCCAGCCGGGGTGGAAACACCATATATTTT; CDR3 protein: CASRGGNTIYF
J gene: TRBJ1-2; V gene: TRBV11-1; clone size: -; D gene: TRBD1; CDR3 DNA: TGTGCCAGCAGCTTAGCAGGGACAGGGTATGGCTACACCTTC; CDR3 protein: CASSLAGTGYGYTF
J gene: TRBJ1-2; V gene: TRBV18; clone size: -; D gene: TRBD1; CDR3 DNA: TGTGCCAGCTCACCAGTGGGAAAAACAGGGGTGGATGGCTACACCTTC; CDR3 protein: CASSPVGKTGVDGYTF
J gene: TRBJ2-7; V gene: TRBV9; clone size: -; D gene: -; CDR3 DNA: TGTGCCAGCAGCGGACAAGGAGGGGCCAACTACGAGCAGTACTTC; CDR3 protein: CASSGQGGANYEQYF
J gene: TRBJ1-2; V gene: TRBV27; clone size: -; D gene: -; CDR3 DNA: TGTGCCAGCAGTTTACAGGGCTACGGTGGCTACACCTTC; CDR3 protein: CASSLQGYGGYTF
J gene: TRBJ1-1; V gene: TRBV5-6; clone size: -; D gene: -; CDR3 DNA: TGTGCCAGCAGCTTGGGTAGCGCTGAAGCTTTCTTT; CDR3 protein: CASSLGSAEAFF
J gene: TRBJ2-7; V gene: TRBV27; clone size: -; D gene: -; CDR3 DNA: TGTGCCAGCAGTTTAAGGGGTCTTGCCTCCTACGAGCAGTACTTC; CDR3 protein: CASSLRGLASYEQYF
J gene: TRBJ2-2; V gene: TRBV5-1; clone size: -; D gene: -; CDR3 DNA: TGCGCCAGCAGCTTGGACTGGAACACCGGGGAGCTGTTTTTT; CDR3 protein: CASSLDWNTGELFF
J gene: TRBJ2-3; V gene: TRBV5-1; clone size: -; D gene: TRBD2; CDR3 DNA: TGCGCCAGCAGCTTGGCCGGGACTAGCGGCACAGATACGCAGTATTTT; CDR3 protein: CASSLAGTSGTDTQYF
J gene: TRBJ1-4; V gene: TRBV9; clone size: -; D gene: TRBD1; CDR3 DNA: TGTGCCAGCAGCGCGGGACAGGGGGTATTAGGTGAAAAACTGTTTTTT; CDR3 protein: CASSAGQGVLGEKLFF
J gene: TRBJ2-2; V gene: TRBV10-3; clone size: -; D gene: -; CDR3 DNA: TGTGCCATCACTCGGACCAGCGGGAACACCGGGGAGCTGTTTTTT; CDR3 protein: CAITRTSGNTGELFF
J gene: TRBJ2-5; V gene: TRBV19; clone size: -; D gene: -; CDR3 DNA: TGTGCCAGTAGTATAGAGTATCTAAAAGAGACCCAGTACTTC; CDR3 protein: CASSIEYLKETQYF
J gene: TRBJ2-7; V gene: TRBV3-1/TRBV3-2; clone size: once; D gene: -; CDR3 DNA: TGTGCCAGCAGCCAAGCATCTAGAGATTACGAGCAGTACTTC; CDR3 protein: CASSQASRDYEQYF
J gene: TRBJ1-3; V gene: TRBV30; clone size: -; D gene: -; CDR3 DNA: TGTGCCTGGGAGGGGGGGCTCGGAAACACCATATATTTT; CDR3 protein: CAWEGGLGNTIYF
J gene: TRBJ2-1; V gene: TRBV4-2; clone size: -; D gene: TRBD2; CDR3 DNA: TGTGCCAGCAGCCCCAGGACAGGGGAACTAGCGGGAGTCTACAATGAGCAGTTCTTC; CDR3 protein: CASSPRTGELAGVYNEQFF
J gene: TRBJ2-7; V gene: TRBV3-1/TRBV3-2; clone size: -; D gene: TRBD2; CDR3 DNA: TGTGCCAGCAGGCAGGGAGCTAGCGGGAGCCGCAGCTCCTACGAGCAGTACTTC; CDR3 protein: CASRQGASGSRSSYEQYF
J gene: TRBJ1-1; V gene: TRBV19; clone size: -; D gene: -; CDR3 DNA: TGTGCCAGTAGTCCGCTACTCGAGGGCGGAACTGAAGCTTTCTTT; CDR3 protein: CASSPLLEGGTEAFF
J gene: TRBJ1-3; V gene: TRBV28; clone size: once; D gene: -; CDR3 DNA: TGTGCCAGCAGCGAGGCTGGCAGCTCTGGAAACACCATATATTTT; CDR3 protein: CASSEAGSSGNTIYF
J gene: TRBJ2-3; V gene: TRBV30; clone size: -; D gene: -; CDR3 DNA: TGTGCCTGGAGTGGTGCCGGGGTGGATACGCAGTATTTT; CDR3 protein: CAWSGAGVDTQYF
J gene: TRBJ1-1; V gene: TRBV30; clone size: few; D gene: TRBD1; CDR3 DNA: TGTGCCTGGAGTGTACCTCATGTGAAGGGGGCCCTGGACGCTTTCTTT; CDR3 protein: CAWSVPHVKGALDAFF
J gene: TRBJ1-2; V gene: TRBV6-6; clone size: -; D gene: -; CDR3 DNA: TGTGCCAGCAGTTACTCGATGGGGGGACCGTTCTATGGCTACACCTTC; CDR3 protein: CASSYSMGGPFYGYTF
J gene: TRBJ1-1; V gene: TRBV11-1; clone size: few; D gene: -; CDR3 DNA: TGTGCCAGCAGCTTAGGGGCGGGCACTGAAGCTTTCTTT; CDR3 protein: CASSLGAGTEAFF
J gene: TRBJ1-5; V gene: TRBV7-2; clone size: -; D gene: -; CDR3 DNA: TGTGCCAGCAGCTTAGCGCCAGAGGGCAATCAGCCCCAGCATTTT; CDR3 protein: CASSLAPEGNQPQHF
J gene: TRBJ1-1; V gene: TRBV5-1; clone size: -; D gene: -; CDR3 DNA: TGCGCCAGCAGCAAAAGTACAGGGTCGAAAACTGAAGCTTTCTTT; CDR3 protein: CASSKSTGSKTEAFF
J gene: TRBJ2-1; V gene: TRBV30; clone size: once; D gene: TRBD2; CDR3 DNA: TGTGCCTGGAGCCTCGGGCCCAGCGGGAAGACTGAGCAGTTCTTC; CDR3 protein: CAWSLGPSGKTEQFF
J gene: TRBJ1-1; V gene: TRBV29-1; clone size: -; D gene: -; CDR3 DNA: TGCAGCGCCACCATCGGGAGTAATACTGAAGCTTTCTTT; CDR3 protein: CSATIGSNTEAFF
J gene: TRBJ1-6; V gene: TRBV11-3; clone size: -; D gene: -; CDR3 DNA: TGTGCCAGCAGCCCCGGGCCGGGGAACCCTAATTCACCCCTCCACTTT; CDR3 protein: CASSPGPGNPNSPLHF
J gene: TRBJ1-6; V gene: TRBV10-3; clone size: -; D gene: -; CDR3 DNA: TGTGCCATCAGCAAAAGGGACATTAATTCACCCCTCCACTTT; CDR3 protein: CAISKRDINSPLHF
J gene: TRBJ1-6; V gene: TRBV5-8; clone size: -; D gene: TRBD1; CDR3 DNA: TGTGCCAGCAGACCTCCGGGACAGTATAATTCACCCCTCCACTTT; CDR3 protein: CASRPPGQYNSPLHF
J gene: TRBJ2-7; V gene: TRBV6-5; clone size: -; D gene: TRBD1; CDR3 DNA: TGTGCCAGCATTAGGGACAGGTCACTGGACGAGCAGTACTTC; CDR3 protein: CASIRDRSLDEQYF
J gene: TRBJ1-3; V gene: TRBV7-9; clone size: -; D gene: -; CDR3 DNA: TGTGCCAGCAGCTTAGCGGGGGCTCCTGGAAACACCATATATTTT; CDR3 protein: CASSLAGAPGNTIYF
J gene: TRBJ2-7; V gene: TRBV11-2; clone size: -; D gene: -; CDR3 DNA: TGTGCCAGCAGCTTAGATTTAGACAGGACGGACGAGCAGTACTTC; CDR3 protein: CASSLDLDRTDEQYF
J gene: TRBJ1-5; V gene: TRBV7-2; clone size: -; D gene: -; CDR3 DNA: TGTGCCAGCAGCTATAGTGGGGGGAGTAATCAGCCCCAGCATTTT; CDR3 protein: CASSYSGGSNQPQHF
J gene: TRBJ2-7; V gene: TRBV19; clone size: -; D gene: -; CDR3 DNA: TGTGCCAGTAGTATAGGATATGCGGGGCCCTCCTACGAGCAGTACTTC; CDR3 protein: CASSIGYAGPSYEQYF
J gene: TRBJ1-1; V gene: TRBV9; clone size: -; D gene: -; CDR3 DNA: TGTGCCAGCAGCGTAGACGGGGTAGGTACTGAAGCTTTCTTT; CDR3 protein: CASSVDGVGTEAFF
J gene: TRBJ1-1; V gene: TRBV7-3; clone size: -; D gene: -; CDR3 DNA: TGTGCCAGCAGCTTAGGACAGAAAACTGAAGCTTTCTTT; CDR3 protein: CASSLGQKTEAFF